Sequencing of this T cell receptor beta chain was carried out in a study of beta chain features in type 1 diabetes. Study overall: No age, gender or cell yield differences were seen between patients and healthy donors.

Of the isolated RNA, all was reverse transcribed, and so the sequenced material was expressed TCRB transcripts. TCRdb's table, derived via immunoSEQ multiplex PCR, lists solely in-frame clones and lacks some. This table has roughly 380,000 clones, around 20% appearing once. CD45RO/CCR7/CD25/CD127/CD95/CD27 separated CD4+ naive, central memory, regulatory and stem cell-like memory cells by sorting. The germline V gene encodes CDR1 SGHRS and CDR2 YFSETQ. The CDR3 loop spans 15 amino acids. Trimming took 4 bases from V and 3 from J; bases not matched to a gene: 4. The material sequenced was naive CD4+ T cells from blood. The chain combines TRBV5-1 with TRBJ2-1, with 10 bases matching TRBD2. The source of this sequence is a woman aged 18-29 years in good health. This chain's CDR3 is CASSTGTSVYNEQFF. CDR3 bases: TGCGCCAGCAGCACCGGGACTAGCGTCTACAATGAGCAGTTCTTC.